A single sample gave rise to the 9 T cell receptor beta chains below, sequenced in a study of regulatory T cells in long-lasting Graves disease. Time point specified: newly diagnosed GD, antithyroid drugs for less than 3 months. Isolated PBMC RNA provided the starting material for the TCR library. Sequencing libraries for TCR beta were prepared with iRepertoire HTBI primers and Arm-PCR of CDR3 regions. Each CDR3 protein gets one entry after TCRdb re-called the multiplex PCR reads with MiXCR. The sample has 450,000 to 700,000 distinct CDR3 sequences, 13% seen once; the top ten hold roughly 9.7%. These records were also assigned to another study, of T cells in Graves' hyperthyroidism and ophthalmopathy.

Specimen: peripheral blood mononuclear cells (PBMCs), collected at new diagnosis, from a patient treated with antithyroid drugs. These receptors came from a man aged 25-45 years with Graves disease.

This clonotype has ten or more counts. One end of the junction is discordant with germline, which a read error may explain. The V gene is TRBV2, the J gene TRBJ2-7, with TRBD2 matching 8 bases. This CDR3 contains 15 residues. CDR1 and CDR2 (germline): SNHLY, FYNNEI. The CDR3 nucleotides are TGTGTCAGCAGTGAAGTTGCAGCGGGAGAGTACGAGCAGTACTTC. This gives the protein CVSSEVAAGEYEQYF.

This clonotype came up many times. The CDR3 loop reads CASSPVGTGVETQYF. In nucleotides, the CDR3 is TGTGCCAGCTCACCGGTAGGGACAGGGGTCGAGACCCAGTACTTC. This sequence joins TRBV18 and TRBJ2-5; 10 nucleotides align to TRBD1. Germline V gene data show CDR1 as KGHSH and CDR2 as LQKENI. This CDR3 is built from 15 residues. After removal of 3 bases from V and 5 bases from J, the junction contained 6 bases not matched to a gene.

This clonotype was recorded many times. For the CDR3, the DNA is TGTGCCAGTAGTATAATTTCAGGGGAGAGCGCTGAAGCTTTCTTT. The encoded protein is CASSIISGESAEAFF. The rearrangement joins TRBV19 to TRBJ1-1, with a weak D call TRBD1 (6 bases). The CDR3 is 15 amino acids. In germline, CDR1 is LNHDA, CDR2 SQIVND (reference sequence). V was clipped by 2 bases and J by 6 bases, with 16 bases between them.

J is TRBJ2-7 and V is TRBV29-1; tentatively, D is TRBD2 (6 bases). V was clipped by 7 bases and J by 3 bases, with 16 bases between them. The CDR3 runs 13 residues. Looked up from germline, CDR1 is SQVTM and CDR2 is ANQGSEA. The CDR3 nucleotides are TGCAGCGCCCTGCAACTAGCCAGCTACGAGCAGTACTTC. It codes for CSALQLASYEQYF.

This clonotype has ten or more counts. The chain has TRBV11-2 and TRBJ2-1; D is perhaps TRBD2 (5 bases). Trimming removed 7 bases at V and 0 bases at J, with 7 bases between. Germline CDR1 is SGHAT and CDR2 is FQNNGV. The length of the CDR3 is 13 residues. As DNA, the CDR3 is TGTGCCAGCACCCTAGCCTCCTACAATGAGCAGTTCTTC. Amino acids: CASTLASYNEQFF.

The sample holds many counts of this clonotype. V and J are TRBV12-3 or TRBV12-4 and TRBJ1-1; D is undetermined. V lost 5 bases and J 4 bases, leaving 14 bases between the germline ends. The CDR3 loop spans 14 amino acids. The CDR3 is CASSASPSSTEAFF. The CDR3 DNA reads TGTGCCAGCAGTGCTAGTCCATCCAGCACTGAAGCTTTCTTT.

This chain uses TRBV29-1 with TRBJ1-6, with a possible D match to TRBD1 (5 bases). The CDR3 is 11 amino acids. CDR1 is SQVTM, CDR2 ANQGSEA, per germline. The V and J ends lost 4 bases and 12 bases respectively, with 10 bases between them. The CDR3 nucleotides are TGCAGCGTTGGTACGGGGGGACCCCTCCACTTT. This translates into CSVGTGGPLHF. The entire variable domain, with the rest obtained from reference TRBV29-1 and TRBJ1-6, is as follows: SAVISQKPSRDICQRGTSLTIQCQVDSQVTMMFWYRQQPGQSLTLIATANQGSEATYESGFVIDKFPISRPNLTFSTLTVSNMSPEDSSIYLCSVGTGGPLHFGNGTRLTVT.

This clonotype was recorded many times. The chain recombines TRBV2 with TRBJ1-1; TRBD1 agrees at 8 bases. The germline gives CDR1 SNHLY, CDR2 FYNNEI. This CDR3 is 15 amino acids long. The junction had 8 bases not matched to a gene; V was cut back by 7 bases and J by 1 base. The CDR3 DNA sequence: TGTGCCAGCACGCTTTACGGACAGGGGAACACTGAAGCTTTCTTT. The encoded protein is CASTLYGQGNTEAFF. The variable domain in full, with the rest retrieved from reference TRBV2 and TRBJ1-1, is EPEVTQTPSHQVTQMGQEVILRCVPISNHLYFYWYRQILGQKVEFLVSFYNNEISEKSEIFDDQFSVERPDGSNFTLKIRSTKLEDSAMYFCASTLYGQGNTEAFFGQGTRLTVV.

This clonotype was observed at least ten times. The J gene is TRBJ1-2, the V gene TRBV20-1; D not certain. The CDR3 spans 12 residues. From germline, CDR1 is DFQATT and CDR2 SNEGSKA (reference sequence). Trimming removed 3 bases from V and 6 bases from J, with 11 bases in between. The CDR3 DNA follows: TGCAGTGCTAGTTGGAGTGGGCATGGCTACACCTTC. Translating gives CSASWSGHGYTF.